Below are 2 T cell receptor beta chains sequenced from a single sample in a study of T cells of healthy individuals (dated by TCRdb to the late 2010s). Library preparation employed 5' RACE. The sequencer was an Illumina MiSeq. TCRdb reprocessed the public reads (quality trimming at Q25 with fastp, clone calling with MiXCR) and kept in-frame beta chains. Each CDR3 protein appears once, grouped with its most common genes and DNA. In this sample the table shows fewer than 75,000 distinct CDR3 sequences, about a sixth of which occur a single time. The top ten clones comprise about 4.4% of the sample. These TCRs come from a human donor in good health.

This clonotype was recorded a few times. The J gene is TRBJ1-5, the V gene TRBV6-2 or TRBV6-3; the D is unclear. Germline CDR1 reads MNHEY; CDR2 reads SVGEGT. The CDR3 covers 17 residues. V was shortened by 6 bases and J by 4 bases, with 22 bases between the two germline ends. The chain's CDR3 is CASSSSPMRKANQPQHF. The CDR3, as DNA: TGTGCCAGCAGCTCCTCACCGATGAGGAAGGCGAATCAGCCCCAGCATTTT.

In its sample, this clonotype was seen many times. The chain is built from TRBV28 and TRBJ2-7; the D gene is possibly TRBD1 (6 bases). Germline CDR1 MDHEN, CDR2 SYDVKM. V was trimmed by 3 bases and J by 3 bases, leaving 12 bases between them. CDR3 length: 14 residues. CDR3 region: CASSFLQGYYEQYF. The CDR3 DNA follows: TGTGCCAGCAGTTTTTTACAGGGTTACTACGAGCAGTACTTC.